This T cell receptor beta chain stems from a study of glioma-infiltrating T cells. In the study overall: Glioblastomas were WHO grade IV, sampled at first diagnosis; low-grade were grade II. Target coverage was roughly 4- to 11-fold for 850,000 to 1,000,000 blood T cells. Study results and caveats: Shared blood CDR3 signature motifs marked patients with low tissue-blood divergence.

The V gene's germline CDR1 is MNHNY and CDR2 SVGAGI (reference sequence). V was clipped by 9 bases and J by 6 bases, with 14 bases between them. This CDR3 has 13 amino acids. A word on this clonotype: The antigen remains undetermined.

TCR alpha and beta CDR3 regions were amplified from RNA using iRepertoire nested multiplex PCR. Each CDR3 protein is one row after TCRdb ran MiXCR on the multiplex PCR reads. The sample consists of 400,000 or so distinct CDR3 sequences, 41% of them appearing once. Sequenced: glioma tissue, nonneoplastic brain tissue, or PBMCs (not recorded which). V usage is TRBV6-6 and J usage is TRBJ1-4; D not certain. This TCR came from a human donor with low-grade glioma or glioblastoma, undergoing nonglioma brain surgery, or in good health (not recorded which). The CDR3 sequence is CARSTLWDEKLFF. The CDR3 DNA is TGTGCCAGGAGTACTCTGTGGGATGAAAAACTGTTTTTT.